This entry lists 29 T cell receptor beta chains sequenced from one sample in a study of blood T cell repertoires in COVID-19. Clones were read by immunoSEQ multiplex PCR, and TCRdb kept only the in-frame ones, dropping some. The sample yields 180,000 or so clones, 86% seen once. Sequenced material: peripheral blood. The source is a man younger than 35 with acute or convalescent COVID-19.

J is TRBJ1-1 and V is TRBV12-3 or TRBV12-4; the D gene is possibly TRBD1 (6 bases). This CDR3 has 13 amino acids. Trimming took 3 bases from V and 7 from J, leaving 12 bases between them. The CDR3 here is CASSFPGQNEAFF. The CDR3 nucleotides read TGTGCCAGCAGTTTCCCGGGACAAAATGAAGCTTTCTTT.

The chain is built from TRBV25-1 and TRBJ1-1, with D uncertain. Germline CDR1 and CDR2: MGHDK and SYGVNS. This CDR3 comprises 11 residues. Between the trimmed V and J ends, which lost 2 bases and 11 bases, there was a span of 9 bases. This CDR3 reads CASSENTRAFF. As DNA, the CDR3 is TGTGCCAGCAGTGAAAATACGCGGGCTTTCTTT. The complete variable domain, with remaining parts taken from reference TRBV25-1 and TRBJ1-1, reads EADIYQTPRYLVIGTGKKITLECSQTMGHDKMYWYQQDPGMELHLIHYSYGVNSTEKGDLSSESTVSRIRTEHFPLTLESARPSHTSQYLCASSENTRAFFGQGTRLTVV.

This chain joins TRBV11-2 and TRBJ2-5, with a weak D call TRBD1 (6 bases). This CDR3 has 14 residues. Germline CDR1 reads SGHAT; CDR2 reads FQNNGV. Trimming stripped 1 base from V and 5 bases from J, with 11 bases between. The CDR3 nucleotides are TGTGCCAGCAGCTTAGTGGGGGCAGGGGAGACCCAGTACTTC. Translation gives CASSLVGAGETQYF.

The chain joins TRBV28 to TRBJ2-7; 9 bases align to TRBD1. Germline V CDR1 and CDR2: MDHEN, SYDVKM. V shed 5 bases, J shed 3 bases, and the junction held 5 bases outside the gene matches. The CDR3 is made up of 14 amino acids. CDR3 nucleotide sequence: TGTGCCAGCAGTCCTCGGGACAGGGACTACGAGCAGTACGTC. It yields the protein CASSPRDRDYEQYV.

The chain joins TRBV2 to TRBJ2-1, with D unclear. In germline, CDR1 is SNHLY, CDR2 FYNNEI. The CDR3 is 10 amino acids. The V end lost 6 bases, the J end lost 9 bases, and 6 bases lay between the germline ends. The DNA for the CDR3 is TGTGCCAGCAGCTTCCGTGAGCAGTTCTTC. Protein: CASSFREQFF.

V and J are TRBV28 and TRBJ1-3, with TRBD1 matching 10 bases. Germline V gene data show CDR1 as MDHEN and CDR2 as SYDVKM. V lost 6 bases and J lost 2; bases outside the gene matches: 7. The CDR3 is 16 amino acids. The CDR3 loop reads CASSLPGTGAGNTIYF. The CDR3 coding sequence is TGTGCCAGCAGCCTTCCTGGGACAGGGGCTGGAAACACCATATATTTT.

The chain couples TRBV2 to TRBJ2-2; D is perhaps TRBD2 (6 bases). The CDR3 extends over 15 amino acids. Germline V CDR1 and CDR2: SNHLY, FYNNEI. The ends were cut back, 10 bases at V and 1 base at J, with 16 bases in the middle. For the CDR3, the DNA is TGTGCCACCCCGGGTGGGACTCGGAACACCGGGGAGCTGTTTTTT. It translates to CATPGGTRNTGELFF. Combining the CDR3 with reference TRBV2 and TRBJ2-2 gives the whole variable domain EPEVTQTPSHQVTQMGQEVILRCVPISNHLYFYWYRQILGQKVEFLVSFYNNEISEKSEIFDDQFSVERPDGSNFTLKIRSTKLEDSAMYFCATPGGTRNTGELFFGEGSRLTVL.

V and J are TRBV4-1 and TRBJ1-4; 9 nucleotides agree with TRBD1. Germline loops: CDR1 MGHRA, CDR2 YSYEKL. The CDR3 loop spans 15 amino acids. V dropped 2 bases and J dropped 4; count of bases not matched to a gene: 2. The CDR3 region has the DNA TGCGCCAGCAGCCAACCGGGACAGGGTAATGAAAAACTGTTTTTT. This gives the protein CASSQPGQGNEKLFF.

This clone was picked up a small number of times. The J gene is TRBJ2-7, the V gene TRBV3-1 (or the pseudogene TRBV3-2); possible D gene TRBD2, 6 bases. The CDR3 has 15 amino acids. V gave up 3 bases and J gave up 7 bases, with 19 bases separating them. Germline CDR1 reads LGHDT; CDR2 reads YNNKEL (reference sequence). DNA of the CDR3: TGTGCCAGCAGCCATGTTAGCGGTCCCCGGAGAGAGCAGTACTTC. This encodes CASSHVSGPRREQYF.

This clone has a single count. The chain employs TRBV6-5 and TRBJ1-4; 9 positions agree with TRBD1. Germline V gene data show CDR1 as MNHEY and CDR2 as SVGAGI. The CDR3 has 15 residues. Trimming at V came to 5 bases and at J to 7 bases, leaving 8 bases not matched to a gene. CDR3 in amino acids: CASSSPGTGREKLFF. Written as DNA, the CDR3 is TGTGCCAGCAGTAGTCCCGGGACAGGGCGTGAAAAACTGTTTTTT.

V gene TRBV30 combines with J gene TRBJ1-6; TRBD1 matches 7 bases. Germline lookup yields CDR1 GTSNPN and CDR2 SVGIG (reference sequence). With V trimmed by 7 bases and J by 4 bases, 7 bases remained unmatched. The CDR3 is made up of 14 amino acids. CDR3 loop: CASARDRYNSPLHF. Here the CDR3 DNA reads TGTGCCTCCGCCCGGGACAGATATAATTCACCCCTCCACTTT.

V usage is TRBV7-8 and J usage is TRBJ1-1; TRBD1 is a possible D gene (5 bases). Germline V lookup: CDR1 SGHVS, CDR2 FQNEAQ. V was trimmed by 5 bases and J by 4 bases, leaving 20 bases between them. This CDR3 region has 16 residues. CDR3: CASSHSGQPGRTEAFF. CDR3 sequence (DNA): TGTGCCAGCAGCCATAGCGGGCAACCGGGGCGCACTGAAGCTTTCTTT.

The V gene is TRBV28, the J gene TRBJ2-2, with 11 bases identical to TRBD2. V lost 6 bases, J lost 7 bases, and 7 bases stayed unmatched. This CDR3 has 15 residues. Germline loops: CDR1 MDHEN, CDR2 SYDVKM. The CDR3 sequence is CASSPSGGRGGELFF. The CDR3 coding sequence is TGTGCCAGCAGCCCTAGCGGGGGGCGGGGCGGGGAGCTGTTTTTT.

About this clone: The sample carries other DNA sequences with the same CDR3. The chain uses TRBV24-1 and TRBJ1-5; 7 nucleotides match TRBD1. V shed 2 bases, J shed 1 base, and the junction held 4 bases outside the gene matches. The length of the CDR3 is 16 residues. CDR1 and CDR2 (germline): KGHDR, SFDVKD. The CDR3 DNA reads as TGTGCCACCAGTGATTCGCGACAGGGAAGCAATCAGCCCCAGCATTTT. This encodes CATSDSRQGSNQPQHF.

This chain links TRBV7-9 with TRBJ2-5, with a weak D call TRBD1 (6 bases). The CDR3 is 15 residues long. Germline V gives CDR1 SEHNR, CDR2 FQNEAQ (reference sequence). The V end lost 5 bases, the J end lost 2 bases, and 15 bases lay between the germline ends. For the CDR3, the DNA is TGTGCCAGCAGCATACGGGATACAGGGCAAGAGACCCAGTACTTC. The encoded protein is CASSIRDTGQETQYF.

The rearrangement joins TRBV2 to TRBJ2-3; 7 bases are a match to TRBD2. The CDR3 spans 18 residues. The ends lost 0 bases at V and 2 bases at J; junction bases unmatched: 11. Germline V gene lookup returns CDR1 SNHLY and CDR2 FYNNEI. CDR3 in DNA: TGTGCCAGCAGTGAAGCGCTTCGAGGGACTACTTACACAGATACGCAGTATTTT. This codes for CASSEALRGTTYTDTQYF.

The V and J genes are TRBV12-5 and TRBJ2-7; D perhaps matches TRBD1 (6 bases). The CDR3 runs 14 residues. Germline loops: CDR1 LGHNT, CDR2 FRNRAP. V was clipped by 0 bases and J by 5 bases, with 11 bases between them. CDR3 in DNA: TGTGCTAGTGGTTTGGTACAGGGTTTGCACGAGCAGTACGTC. Its translation: CASGLVQGLHEQYV.

The chain recombines TRBV19 with TRBJ1-5, with a weak D call TRBD1 (5 bases). The CDR3 extends over 15 amino acids. The V end was cut by 0 bases, the J end by 3 bases, with 9 bases between. From germline, CDR1 is LNHDA and CDR2 SQIVND (reference sequence). The CDR3 is CASSIEGQHNQPQHF. The DNA of the CDR3 is TGTGCCAGTAGTATAGAGGGGCAGCACAATCAGCCCCAGCATTTT.

This rearrangement joins TRBV7-8 to TRBJ2-1; 13 bases are shared with TRBD2. Germline trimming cut 6 bases from V and 4 bases from J; bases unmatched to any gene: 0. Germline assignment: CDR1 SGHVS and CDR2 FQNEAQ. The CDR3 length is 14 residues. In DNA form, the CDR3 reads TGTGCCAGCAGGACTAGCGGGGGGTACAATGAGCAGTTCTTC. This encodes CASRTSGGYNEQFF.

The chain joins TRBV3-1 (or the pseudogene TRBV3-2) to TRBJ2-5, with D hard to call. Germline V gene lookup returns CDR1 LGHDT and CDR2 YNNKEL (reference sequence). Trimming cost V 1 base and J 7 bases, with 10 bases left between them. The CDR3 sequence is 13 residues long. The CDR3 sequence: CASSQGDIGTQYF. CDR3 sequence (DNA): TGTGCCAGCAGCCAAGGTGACATCGGGACCCAGTACTTC.

This rearrangement joins TRBV7-2 to TRBJ2-5; TRBD2 matches at 13 bases. Germline CDR1 reads SGHTA; CDR2 reads FQGNSA. V lost 5 bases to trimming and J lost 4 bases; unmatched junction nucleotides: 7. The CDR3 has 16 amino acids. The chain's CDR3 is CASSPRTSGGGETQYF. DNA of the CDR3: TGTGCCAGCAGCCCTCGGACTAGCGGGGGTGGAGAGACCCAGTACTTC.

The chain carries TRBV5-6 and TRBJ2-1; 9 nucleotides align to TRBD1. Trimming at V came to 2 bases and at J to 7 bases, leaving 4 bases not matched to a gene. In germline, CDR1 is SGHDT, CDR2 YYEEEE. This CDR3 spans 14 amino acids. The CDR3 loop reads CASSFGTGRNEQFF. As DNA, the CDR3 is TGTGCCAGCAGCTTTGGGACAGGGCGAAATGAGCAGTTCTTC.

V usage is TRBV12-3 or TRBV12-4 and J usage is TRBJ1-5; TRBD1 matches at 8 bases. The junction had 4 bases not matched to a gene; V was cut back by 5 bases and J by 7 bases. The CDR3 sequence is 13 residues long. The CDR3 reads CASSRQGWQPQHF. The CDR3 nucleotides read TGTGCCAGCAGTCGACAGGGGTGGCAGCCCCAGCATTTT.

This chain uses TRBV5-1 with TRBJ2-1, with 9 bases fitting TRBD2. Germline CDR1 and CDR2: SGHRS and YFSETQ. J was trimmed by 8 bases and V by 2 bases; bases with no gene match: 17. The CDR3 has 18 residues. CDR3 sequence reads: CASSFLYRGGGVFDEQFF. The CDR3 DNA is TGCGCCAGCAGCTTCTTGTATCGTGGCGGGGGGGTTTTCGATGAGCAGTTCTTC.

This chain links TRBV30 with TRBJ1-2; no clear D gene. Trimming took 4 bases from V and 4 from J, leaving 10 bases between them. There are 12 residues in the CDR3. The germline V gene has CDR1 GTSNPN and CDR2 SVGIG (reference sequence). CDR3 loop: CAWTAALYGYTF. In DNA, the CDR3 is TGTGCCTGGACCGCGGCTCTCTATGGCTACACCTTC.

The chain carries TRBV30 and TRBJ1-1, with 9 bases that match TRBD1. V trimming: 2 bases; J trimming: 3 bases; junction bases outside the gene matches: 7. This CDR3 comprises 15 residues. The germline V gene has CDR1 GTSNPN and CDR2 SVGIG (reference sequence). CDR3 DNA sequence: TGTGCCTGGAGTTTATGGACAGGGGTTGACACTGAAGCTTTCTTT. Translated, it gives CAWSLWTGVDTEAFF.

The chain has TRBV7-2 and TRBJ1-6, with 9 nucleotides matching TRBD1. V was pared by 7 bases and J by 9 bases, with 4 bases of the junction left unmatched. This CDR3 spans 13 amino acids. Germline assignment: CDR1 SGHTA and CDR2 FQGNSA. The CDR3 bases are TGTGCCAGCAAAACAGGGGGCTTTTCACCCCTCCACTTT. This sequence encodes CASKTGGFSPLHF.

This chain links TRBV6-1 with TRBJ2-2, with TRBD1 matching 7 bases. Germline CDR1 MNHNS, CDR2 SASEGT. CDR3 length equals 16 residues. V was pared by 1 base and J by 4 bases, with 6 bases of the junction left unmatched. For the CDR3, the DNA is TGTGCCAGCAGTGAAGGAAGGGGGCGGGTCACCGGGGAGCTGTTTTTT. Protein sequence: CASSEGRGRVTGELFF.

The genes are TRBV3-1 (or the pseudogene TRBV3-2) and TRBJ2-4; 7 nucleotides agree with TRBD2. Germline lookup yields CDR1 LGHDT and CDR2 YNNKEL (reference sequence). This CDR3 has 16 amino acids. V was clipped by 1 base and J by 0 bases; unmatched bases: 3. CDR3 DNA sequence: TGTGCCAGCAGCCAAGCCTGGGGGGGAGCCAAAAACATTCAGTACTTC. It specifies CASSQAWGGAKNIQYF.